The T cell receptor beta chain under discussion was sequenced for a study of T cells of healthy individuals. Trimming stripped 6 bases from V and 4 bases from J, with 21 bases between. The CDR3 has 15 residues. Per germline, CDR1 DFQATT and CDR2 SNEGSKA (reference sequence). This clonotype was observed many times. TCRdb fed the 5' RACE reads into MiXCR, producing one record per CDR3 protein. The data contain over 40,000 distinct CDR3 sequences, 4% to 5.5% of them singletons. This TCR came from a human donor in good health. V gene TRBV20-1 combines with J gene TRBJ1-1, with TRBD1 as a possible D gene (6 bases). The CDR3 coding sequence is TGCAGTGCCCCCCCGGCGGGGGCGTACTTCACTGAAGCTTTCTTT. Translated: CSAPPAGAYFTEAFF.